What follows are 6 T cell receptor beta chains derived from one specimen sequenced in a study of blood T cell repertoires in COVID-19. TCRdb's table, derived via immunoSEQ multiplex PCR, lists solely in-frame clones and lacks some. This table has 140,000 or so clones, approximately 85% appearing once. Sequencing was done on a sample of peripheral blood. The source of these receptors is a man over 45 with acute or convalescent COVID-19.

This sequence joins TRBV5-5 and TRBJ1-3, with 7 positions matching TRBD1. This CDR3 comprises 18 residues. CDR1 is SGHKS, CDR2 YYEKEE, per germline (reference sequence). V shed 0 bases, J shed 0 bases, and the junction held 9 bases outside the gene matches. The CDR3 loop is CASSLADPGQYSGNTIYF. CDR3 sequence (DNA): TGTGCCAGCAGCTTGGCCGACCCGGGACAGTACTCTGGAAACACCATATATTTT.

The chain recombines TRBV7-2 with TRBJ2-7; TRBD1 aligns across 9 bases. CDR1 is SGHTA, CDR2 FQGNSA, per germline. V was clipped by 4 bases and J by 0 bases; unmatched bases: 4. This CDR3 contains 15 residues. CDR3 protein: CASSWTGASSYEQYF. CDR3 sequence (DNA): TGTGCCAGCAGCTGGACAGGGGCGAGCTCCTACGAGCAGTACTTC.

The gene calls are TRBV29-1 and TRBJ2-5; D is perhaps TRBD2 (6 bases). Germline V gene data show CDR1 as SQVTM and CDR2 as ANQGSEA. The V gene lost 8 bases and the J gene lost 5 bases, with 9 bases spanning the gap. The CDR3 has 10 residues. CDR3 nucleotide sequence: TGCAGCACGCGGGGTGAGACCCAGTACTTC. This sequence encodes CSTRGETQYF.

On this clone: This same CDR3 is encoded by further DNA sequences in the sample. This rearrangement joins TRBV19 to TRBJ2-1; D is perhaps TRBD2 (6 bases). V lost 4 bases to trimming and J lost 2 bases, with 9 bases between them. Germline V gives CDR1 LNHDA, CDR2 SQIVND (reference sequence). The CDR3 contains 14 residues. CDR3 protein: CASSSLATYNEQFF. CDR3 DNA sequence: TGTGCCAGTAGTAGTCTAGCGACCTACAATGAGCAGTTCTTC.

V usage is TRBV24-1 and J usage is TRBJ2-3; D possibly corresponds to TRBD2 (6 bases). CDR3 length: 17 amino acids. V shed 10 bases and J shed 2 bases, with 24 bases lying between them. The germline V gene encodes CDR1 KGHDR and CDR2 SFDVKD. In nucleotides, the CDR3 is TGTGCCACACGGAGGAGGGGTAGTGGGGGACTCACAGATACGCAGTATTTT. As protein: CATRRRGSGGLTDTQYF.

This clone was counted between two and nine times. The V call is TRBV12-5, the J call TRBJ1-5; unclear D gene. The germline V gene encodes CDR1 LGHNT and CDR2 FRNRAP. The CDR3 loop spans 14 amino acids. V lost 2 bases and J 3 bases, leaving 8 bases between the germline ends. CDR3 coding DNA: TGTGCTAGTGGTTTGTTGGGAGACAATCAGCCCCAGCATTTT. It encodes CASGLLGDNQPQHF.